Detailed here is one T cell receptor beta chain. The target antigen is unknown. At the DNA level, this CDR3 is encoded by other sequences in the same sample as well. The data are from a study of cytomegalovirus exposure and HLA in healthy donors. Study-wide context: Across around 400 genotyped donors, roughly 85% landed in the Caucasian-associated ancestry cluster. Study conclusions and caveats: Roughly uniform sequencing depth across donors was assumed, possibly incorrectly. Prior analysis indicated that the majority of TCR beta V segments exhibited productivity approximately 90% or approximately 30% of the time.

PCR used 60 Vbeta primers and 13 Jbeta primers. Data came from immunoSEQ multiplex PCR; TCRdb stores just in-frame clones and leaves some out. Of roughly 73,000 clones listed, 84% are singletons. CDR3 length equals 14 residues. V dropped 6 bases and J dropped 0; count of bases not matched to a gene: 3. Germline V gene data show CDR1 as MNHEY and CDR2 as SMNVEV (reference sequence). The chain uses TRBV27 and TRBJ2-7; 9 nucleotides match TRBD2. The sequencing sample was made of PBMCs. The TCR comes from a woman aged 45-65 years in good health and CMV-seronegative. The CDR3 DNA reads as TGTGCCAGCAGACGACTAGCGGACTCCTACGAGCAGTACTTC. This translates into CASRRLADSYEQYF.